The 31 T cell receptor beta chains given below trace back to one sample, sequenced in a study of human T cells and chemical hapten exposure. The time point here: patch test 3, about 24 weeks after DPC sensitization. Specified treatment: therapeutic diphenylcyclopropenone sensitization with weekly scalp DPC. TCRdb ran MiXCR on the RACE reads and lists one entry per CDR3 protein. The repertoire holds approximately 97,000 distinct CDR3 sequences, with 27% as singletons. Sequences were derived from whole blood, sampled in connection with sensitization to the hapten diphenylcyclopropenone (DPC). These receptors were obtained from a man aged 35 to 55 with alopecia areata. Some clones in this sample may be carry-over from other donors' samples.

This clonotype was counted a few times. The chain carries TRBV29-1 and TRBJ1-1, with D perhaps TRBD1 (5 bases). The CDR3 totals 17 residues. Germline V gene lookup returns CDR1 SQVTM and CDR2 ANQGSEA. Trimming removed 6 bases at V and 3 bases at J, with 26 bases between. The CDR3 sequence is CSVRVGSWGQRDTEAFF. CDR3 DNA: TGCAGCGTGAGGGTGGGGTCATGGGGCCAGAGGGACACTGAAGCTTTCTTT.

V usage is TRBV5-6 and J usage is TRBJ2-1, with unresolved D. Trimming removed 2 bases at V and 7 bases at J, with 4 bases between. This CDR3 is 11 amino acids long. Looked up from germline, CDR1 is SGHDT and CDR2 is YYEEEE. The CDR3 DNA follows: TGTGCCAGCAGCTTAGGGAATGAGCAGTTCTTC. Amino acid sequence: CASSLGNEQFF.

The chain has TRBV5-4 and TRBJ1-1; the D is unclear. In germline, CDR1 is SGHNT, CDR2 YYREEE (reference sequence). The CDR3 spans 15 residues. V dropped 0 bases and J dropped 1 base, with 10 bases sitting between them. The DNA of the CDR3 is TGTGCCAGCAGCTTGGTGCTTGGGGAGAACACTGAAGCTTTCTTT. Protein: CASSLVLGENTEAFF. The full variable domain, rest sourced from reference TRBV5-4 and TRBJ1-1, is ETGVTQSPTHLIKTRGQQVTLRCSSQSGHNTVSWYQQALGQGPQFIFQYYREEENGRGNFPPRFSGLQFPNYSSELNVNALELDDSALYLCASSLVLGENTEAFFGQGTRLTVV.

The chain links TRBV20-1 to TRBJ2-1, with 11 bases matching TRBD2. The V and J ends lost 5 bases and 5 bases, in that order; junction bases with no gene match: 8. From germline, CDR1 is DFQATT and CDR2 SNEGSKA (reference sequence). The CDR3 totals 15 residues. The CDR3 protein is CSAVRLAGWDNEQFF. CDR3 in DNA: TGCAGTGCTGTAAGACTAGCGGGATGGGACAATGAGCAGTTCTTC.

This clonotype was seen more than once but under ten times. The chain links TRBV19 to TRBJ1-2; D gene unclear. V lost 11 bases and J 2 bases, leaving 12 bases between the germline ends. CDR1 and CDR2 from the germline V gene are LNHDA and SQIVND (reference sequence). The CDR3 loop spans 12 amino acids. The CDR3 region has the DNA TGTGCCTCCGCCCGGGAAAACTATGGCTACACCTTC. The encoded protein is CASARENYGYTF.

The rearrangement links TRBV27 to TRBJ2-5, with 11 bases that match TRBD1. There are 16 residues in the CDR3. Germline lookup yields CDR1 MNHEY and CDR2 SMNVEV (reference sequence). The V and J ends lost 4 bases and 5 bases, in that order; junction bases with no gene match: 9. This chain's CDR3 is CASSSSGTGGCETQYF. CDR3 sequence (DNA): TGTGCCAGCAGTTCTTCCGGGACAGGGGGATGCGAGACCCAGTACTTC.

This clonotype was observed a handful of times. The chain uses TRBV15 and TRBJ1-1; D is unresolved. Trimming removed 6 bases at V and 7 bases at J, with 18 bases between. The CDR3 is 14 amino acids. The germline V gene encodes CDR1 LNHNV and CDR2 YYDKDF (reference sequence). The CDR3 here is CATRPREVTGEAFF. CDR3 nucleotide sequence: TGTGCCACCAGGCCTCGGGAGGTAACGGGTGAAGCTTTCTTT.

J is TRBJ2-7 and V is TRBV11-1; perhaps TRBD2 as D (5 bases). Per germline, CDR1 SGHAT and CDR2 FQDESV (reference sequence). The length of the CDR3 is 13 residues. V dropped 5 bases and J dropped 3 bases, with 11 bases sitting between them. For the CDR3, the DNA is TGTGCCAGCAGCCCTTCCGAGGGCTACGAGCAGTACTTC. Amino acid sequence: CASSPSEGYEQYF.

The V gene is TRBV3-1, the J gene TRBJ2-7; D remains unclear. The CDR3 loop spans 11 amino acids. Germline lookup yields CDR1 LGHDT and CDR2 YNNKEL (reference sequence). Trimming took off 1 base at V and 6 bases at J, with 4 bases between the two ends. CDR3 sequence reads: CASSQGTEQYF. CDR3 DNA sequence: TGTGCCAGCAGCCAAGGGACCGAGCAGTACTTC.

This clonotype was seen more than once but under ten times. The junction does not match germline at one end; this may be a read error. This rearrangement joins TRBV7-2 to TRBJ2-5; 10 bases are shared with TRBD2. The CDR3 spans 14 residues. Germline CDR1 and CDR2: SGHTA and FQGNSA. CDR3 sequence reads: CASSIAGGQETQYF. CDR3 nucleotide sequence: TGTGCCAGCAGCATAGCGGGAGGACAAGAGACCCAGTACTTC.

The CDR3: CASSFPSGSLETDTQYF. The CDR3 DNA reads TGTGCCAGCAGCTTTCCTAGCGGGAGTCTTGAAACAGATACGCAGTATTTT. This rearrangement joins TRBV7-9 to TRBJ2-3, with 10 nucleotides matching TRBD2. The CDR3 consists of 17 residues. Trimming removed 3 bases from V and 3 bases from J; junction bases left unmatched: 9. Per germline, CDR1 SEHNR and CDR2 FQNEAQ (reference sequence).

At least ten counts were recorded for this clonotype. The chain links TRBV9 to TRBJ2-7; D unclear. This CDR3 is built from 15 residues. The germline CDR1 and CDR2 sequences are SGDLS and YYNGEE. The V end lost 0 bases, the J end lost 1 base, and 11 bases lay between the germline ends. CDR3 DNA sequence: TGTGCCAGCAGCGTAGGTTACAGCCCATCCTACGAGCAGTACTTC. Translating gives CASSVGYSPSYEQYF.

V is TRBV28 and J is TRBJ2-6; D call uncertain. The germline CDR1 and CDR2 sequences are MDHEN and SYDVKM. The ends were cut back, 5 bases at V and 4 bases at J, with 3 bases in the middle. The CDR3 extends over 12 amino acids. The CDR3 nucleotides are TGTGCCAGCAGTACAGGGGCCAACGTCCTGACTTTC. Encoded protein: CASSTGANVLTF.

This clonotype has a handful of counts. The rearrangement links TRBV25-1 to TRBJ2-7; D is undetermined. V was cut by 5 bases and J by 3 bases, with 20 bases left in between. Germline CDR1 reads MGHDK; CDR2 reads SYGVNS. This CDR3 spans 16 amino acids. The DNA of the CDR3 is TGTGCCAGCAGTACCCTCGACGTTAAGTGGGGCTACGAGCAGTACTTC. It translates to CASSTLDVKWGYEQYF.

The chain carries TRBV20-1 and TRBJ2-1, with TRBD2 matching over 15 bases. J was trimmed by 7 bases and V by 6 bases; bases with no gene match: 7. The CDR3 consists of 15 residues. CDR1 is DFQATT, CDR2 SNEGSKA, per germline (reference sequence). CDR3 sequence: CSADGTSGRWNEQFF. DNA for the CDR3: TGCAGTGCAGATGGGACTAGCGGGAGGTGGAATGAGCAGTTCTTC.

This clonotype is large in the sample. This chain links TRBV6-5 with TRBJ2-3; a possible D gene is TRBD2 (6 bases). V was pared by 4 bases and J by 0 bases, with 14 bases between. The CDR3 contains 16 residues. Germline values: CDR1 MNHEY, CDR2 SVGAGI. The CDR3 DNA reads TGTGCCAGCAGTTCCAGGACTAAACTCAGCACAGATACGCAGTATTTT. This encodes CASSSRTKLSTDTQYF.

By frequency in the sample, this clonotype is medium-sized. This chain uses TRBV28 with TRBJ2-7; D not resolved. Germline V gives CDR1 MDHEN, CDR2 SYDVKM. The CDR3 extends over 14 amino acids. V lost 4 bases and J 2 bases, leaving 12 bases between the germline ends. DNA for the CDR3: TGTGCCAGCAGTTCCCGATTGGGTACCTACGAGCAGTACTTC. Amino acid sequence: CASSSRLGTYEQYF.

V usage is TRBV5-4 and J usage is TRBJ2-5, with TRBD1 matching over 7 bases. The germline V gene encodes CDR1 SGHNT and CDR2 YYREEE (reference sequence). Trimming cost V 1 base and J 5 bases; bases outside gene matches: 5. This CDR3 is 14 amino acids long. This CDR3 reads CASSLKTGWETQYF. DNA for the CDR3: TGTGCCAGCAGCTTGAAGACAGGGTGGGAGACCCAGTACTTC.

A few counts support this clonotype. The chain is built from TRBV20-1 and TRBJ1-1; D gene ambiguous. This CDR3 is built from 14 residues. Looked up from germline, CDR1 is DFQATT and CDR2 is SNEGSKA (reference sequence). The CDR3 nucleotides read TGCAGCCATTTACGGAACACCGGAGGTACTGAAGCTTTCTTT. It translates to CSHLRNTGGTEAFF.

The rearrangement links TRBV21-1 to TRBJ1-2. TRBV21-1 is an annotated pseudogene. This CDR3 has 16 residues. In DNA, the CDR3 is TGTGCCAGCAGCAAATCGAAGGGAGTCGTTCGCTATGGCTACACCTTC. Its protein product is CASSKSKGVVRYGYTF.

The rearrangement links TRBV27 to TRBJ1-4, with TRBD1 identical over 11 bases. V dropped 1 base and J dropped 8; count of bases not matched to a gene: 0. Per germline, CDR1 MNHEY and CDR2 SMNVEV (reference sequence). The CDR3 length is 14 residues. The CDR3 DNA sequence: TGTGCCAGCAGTTTATGGGACAGGGGGGAAAAACTGTTTTTT. This codes for CASSLWDRGEKLFF. Full variable domain (outside the CDR3, taken from reference TRBV27 and TRBJ1-4): EAQVTQNPRYLITVTGKKLTVTCSQNMNHEYMSWYRQDPGLGLRQIYYSMNVEVTDKGDVPEGYKVSRKEKRNFPLILESPSPNQTSLYFCASSLWDRGEKLFFGSGTQLSVL.

This clonotype was detected a few times. This rearrangement joins TRBV12-3 or TRBV12-4 to TRBJ2-1; 7 nucleotides align to TRBD2. This CDR3 region has 13 residues. Unmatched junction bases numbered 7, after V lost 7 bases and J lost 7 bases. The CDR3 DNA follows: TGTGCCAGCAACACCGGGACTATAAATGAGCAGTTCTTC. Protein sequence: CASNTGTINEQFF.

In its sample, this clonotype was seen a few times. The genes are TRBV3-1 and TRBJ2-4; 7 bases match TRBD1. Germline V lookup: CDR1 LGHDT, CDR2 YNNKEL (reference sequence). The CDR3 spans 18 residues. V shed 1 base, J shed 1 base, and the junction held 10 bases outside the gene matches. CDR3 amino acids: CASSQGQGSYRAKNIQYF. The CDR3 region has the DNA TGTGCCAGCAGCCAAGGACAGGGAAGTTATAGGGCCAAAAACATTCAGTACTTC.

This clonotype was observed a few times. The chain has TRBV28 and TRBJ1-3; D remains unclear. The CDR3 is made up of 13 amino acids. Germline V CDR1 and CDR2: MDHEN, SYDVKM. V was pared by 8 bases and J by 4 bases, with 12 bases between. This CDR3 is CASLPSPGNTIYF. The DNA of the CDR3 is TGTGCCAGCCTTCCAAGTCCCGGAAACACCATATATTTT.

This clonotype was found a few times. This sequence joins TRBV25-1 and TRBJ2-7, with TRBD2 identical over 9 bases. The length of the CDR3 is 14 residues. In germline, CDR1 is MGHDK, CDR2 SYGVNS. The ends lost 6 bases at V and 6 bases at J; junction bases unmatched: 9. CDR3 in DNA: TGTGCCAGCAGGGGACTAGCTCAGCGTTCCGAGCAGTACTTC. Encoded protein: CASRGLAQRSEQYF.

This clonotype was seen a handful of times. This chain links TRBV7-3 with TRBJ1-1; TRBD1 is a possible D gene (5 bases). CDR1 is SGHTA, CDR2 FQGTGA, per germline. The CDR3 runs to 13 residues. The V end lost 5 bases, the J end lost 7 bases, and 14 bases lay between the germline ends. The chain's CDR3 is CASSPLVGDEAFF. In nucleotides, the CDR3 is TGTGCCAGCAGCCCCTTAGTGGGGGATGAAGCTTTCTTT.

CDR3 nucleotides: TGCAGTGCTAGAGTTATACCGTACCAAGAGACCCAGTACTTC. Its translation is CSARVIPYQETQYF. The rearrangement joins TRBV20-1 to TRBJ2-5; the D is unclear. This CDR3 spans 14 amino acids. CDR1 and CDR2 (germline): DFQATT, SNEGSKA (reference sequence). V lost 1 base and J 0 bases, leaving 9 bases between the germline ends.

The chain carries TRBV7-8 and TRBJ2-5; D is unclear. CDR1 and CDR2 (germline): SGHVS, FQNEAQ. V was pared by 5 bases and J by 4 bases, with 8 bases between. This CDR3 has 12 amino acids. The CDR3 DNA reads TGTGCCAGCAGCCCGGGTCGAGAGACCCAGTACTTC. This gives the protein CASSPGRETQYF.

The chain links TRBV15 to TRBJ2-5; D unresolved. The germline V gene encodes CDR1 LNHNV and CDR2 YYDKDF (reference sequence). This CDR3 spans 13 amino acids. The V and J ends lost 2 bases and 5 bases respectively, with 9 bases between them. CDR3 loop: CATSRSLGETQYF. Written as DNA, the CDR3 is TGTGCCACCAGCAGATCATTAGGGGAGACCCAGTACTTC.

This clonotype was picked up a small number of times. The V gene is TRBV6-6, the J gene TRBJ2-7, with D perhaps matching TRBD2 (6 bases). This CDR3 is built from 12 residues. CDR1 is MNHNY and CDR2 is SVGAGI in the germline V gene (reference sequence). V lost 1 base and J lost 6, with 7 bases in between. The CDR3 here is CASSYLGGEQYF. The CDR3 bases are TGTGCCAGCAGTTACTTGGGGGGCGAGCAGTACTTC.

This chain joins TRBV7-9 and TRBJ2-3; 8 nucleotides match TRBD2. V dropped 6 bases and J dropped 3; count of bases not matched to a gene: 8. Per the germline V gene, CDR1 is SEHNR and CDR2 is FQNEAQ (reference sequence). CDR3 length: 15 residues. CDR3 residues: CASREKASGTDTQYF. In nucleotides, the CDR3 is TGTGCCAGCAGAGAAAAGGCTAGCGGGACAGATACGCAGTATTTT.